The 2 T cell receptor beta chains below come from one sample, sequenced in a study of response to subunit inactivated influenza vaccine. TCRdb reanalysed the RT-PCR reads using MiXCR and keeps one entry per CDR3 protein. The sample shows some 550,000 distinct CDR3 sequences, around 25% of them seen only once. These data also formed part of another study, on T cells expressing NK-cell markers. That source adds: UMI-tagged 5'RACE template switching yielded the TCR beta cDNA.

The sequences come from CD4+ T cells sorted from PBMCs, collected 11 to 12 days after vaccination. These receptors originate from a man over 45 who received an inactivated influenza vaccine.

The rearrangement links TRBV12-3 or TRBV12-4 to TRBJ2-2; D ambiguous. Trimming left V 0 bases short and J 2 bases short, with 10 bases between. CDR3 length equals 16 residues. The CDR3 DNA reads as TGTGCCAGCAGTTTAGCGGTCCTCGTAAACACCGGGGAGCTGTTTTTT. It is translated as CASSLAVLVNTGELFF.

In this sample, this clonotype turned up a few times. For the CDR3, the DNA is TGTGCCAGCAGCTTAGGTCGGGGACTAGGGGGTCTATACGCAAAGTATTTT. It encodes CASSLGRGLGGLYAKYF. The J gene is TRBJ2-3, the V gene TRBV7-2, with 8 nucleotides matching TRBD2. Germline V gene sequence: CDR1 SGHTA, CDR2 FQGNSA. Trimming at V came to 1 base and at J to 13 bases, leaving 19 bases not matched to a gene. The CDR3 extends over 17 amino acids.